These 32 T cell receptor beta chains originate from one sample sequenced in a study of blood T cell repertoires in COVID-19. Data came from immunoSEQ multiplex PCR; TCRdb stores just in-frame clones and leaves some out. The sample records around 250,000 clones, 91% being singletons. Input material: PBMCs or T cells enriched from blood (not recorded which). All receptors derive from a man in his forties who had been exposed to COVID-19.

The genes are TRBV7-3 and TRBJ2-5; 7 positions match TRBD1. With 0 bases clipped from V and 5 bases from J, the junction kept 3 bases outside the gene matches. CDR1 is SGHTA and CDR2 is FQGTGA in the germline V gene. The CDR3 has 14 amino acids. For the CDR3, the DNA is TGTGCCAGCAGCTTAACAGGGGGCGGGGAGACCCAGTACTTC. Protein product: CASSLTGGGETQYF.

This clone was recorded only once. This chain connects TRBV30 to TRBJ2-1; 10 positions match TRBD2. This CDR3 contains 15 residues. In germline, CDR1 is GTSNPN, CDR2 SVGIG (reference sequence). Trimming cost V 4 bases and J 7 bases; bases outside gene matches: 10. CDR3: CAWIKAGGRGNEQFF. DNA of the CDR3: TGTGCCTGGATTAAAGCGGGAGGGCGGGGGAATGAGCAGTTCTTC.

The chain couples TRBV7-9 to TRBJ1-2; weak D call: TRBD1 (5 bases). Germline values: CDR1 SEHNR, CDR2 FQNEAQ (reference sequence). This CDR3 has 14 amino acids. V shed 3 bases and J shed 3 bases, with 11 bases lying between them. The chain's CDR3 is CASSLGEGYYGYTF. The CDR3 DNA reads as TGTGCCAGCAGCTTGGGGGAGGGGTACTATGGCTACACCTTC.

DNA for the CDR3: TGCGCCAGCAGCTTGGGGACAGGGGTGAACTATGGCTACACCTTC. Protein product: CASSLGTGVNYGYTF. The genes are TRBV5-1 and TRBJ1-2, with 9 bases matching TRBD1. From germline, CDR1 is SGHRS and CDR2 YFSETQ. The CDR3 runs 15 residues. V gave up 0 bases and J gave up 2 bases; unmatched junction bases: 2.

CDR3 region: CASSQVGAGVEQYF. CDR3 coding DNA: TGTGCCAGCAGCCAAGTGGGTGCGGGAGTCGAGCAGTACTTC. The chain uses TRBV3-1 (or the pseudogene TRBV3-2) and TRBJ2-7; 7 positions match TRBD2. In germline, CDR1 is LGHDT, CDR2 YNNKEL (reference sequence). This CDR3 region has 14 residues. V gave up 1 base and J gave up 6 bases; unmatched junction bases: 6.

The CDR3 sequence: CASSSAGVAREQYF. The CDR3 region has the DNA TGTGCCAGCAGCTCCGCCGGGGTAGCGCGGGAGCAGTACTTC. This chain connects TRBV7-2 to TRBJ2-7; D may be TRBD2 (5 bases). Trimming stripped 4 bases from V and 7 bases from J, with 17 bases between. CDR1 and CDR2 (germline): SGHTA, FQGNSA. The CDR3 length is 14 residues.

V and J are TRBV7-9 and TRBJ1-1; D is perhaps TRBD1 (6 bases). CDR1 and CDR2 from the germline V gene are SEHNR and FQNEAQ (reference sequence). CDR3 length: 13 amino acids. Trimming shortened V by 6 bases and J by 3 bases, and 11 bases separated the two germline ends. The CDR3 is CASSPGAHTEAFF. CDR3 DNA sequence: TGTGCCAGCAGTCCAGGGGCCCACACTGAAGCTTTCTTT.

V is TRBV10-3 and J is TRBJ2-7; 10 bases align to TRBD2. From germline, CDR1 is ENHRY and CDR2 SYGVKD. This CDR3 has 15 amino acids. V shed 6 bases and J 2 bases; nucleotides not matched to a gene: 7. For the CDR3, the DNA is TGTGCCATCAGCGCTGGACTAGCGGAGACCTACGAGCAGTACTTC. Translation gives CAISAGLAETYEQYF.

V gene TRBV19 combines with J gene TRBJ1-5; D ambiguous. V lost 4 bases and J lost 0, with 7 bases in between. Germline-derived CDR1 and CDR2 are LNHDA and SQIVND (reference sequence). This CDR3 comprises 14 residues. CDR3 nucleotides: TGTGCCAGTAGTACCCGTTATAGCAATCAGCCCCAGCATTTT. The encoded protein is CASSTRYSNQPQHF. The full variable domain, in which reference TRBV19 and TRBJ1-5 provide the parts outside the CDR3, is DGGITQSPKYLFRKEGQNVTLSCEQNLNHDAMYWYRQDPGQGLRLIYYSQIVNDFQKGDIAEGYSVSREKKESFPLTVTSAQKNPTAFYLCASSTRYSNQPQHFGDGTRLSIL.

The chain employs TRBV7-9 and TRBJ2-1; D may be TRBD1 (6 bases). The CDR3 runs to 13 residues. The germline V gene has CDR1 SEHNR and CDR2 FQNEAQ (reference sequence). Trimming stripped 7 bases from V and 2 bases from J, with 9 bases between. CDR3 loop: CASNRVAYNEQFF. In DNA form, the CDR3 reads TGTGCCAGCAACAGGGTGGCCTACAATGAGCAGTTCTTC.

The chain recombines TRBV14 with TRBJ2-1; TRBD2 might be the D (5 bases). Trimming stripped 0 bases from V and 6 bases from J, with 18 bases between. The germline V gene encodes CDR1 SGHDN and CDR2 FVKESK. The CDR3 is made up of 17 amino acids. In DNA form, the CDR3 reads TGTGCCAGCAGCCAAGATAAAACCTGGGCGGGCGGCAATGAGCAGTTCTTC. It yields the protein CASSQDKTWAGGNEQFF. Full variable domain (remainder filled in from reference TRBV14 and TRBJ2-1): EAGVTQFPSHSVIEKGQTVTLRCDPISGHDNLYWYRRVMGKEIKFLLHFVKESKQDESGMPNNRFLAERTGGTYSTLKVQPAELEDSGVYFCASSQDKTWAGGNEQFFGPGTRLTVL.

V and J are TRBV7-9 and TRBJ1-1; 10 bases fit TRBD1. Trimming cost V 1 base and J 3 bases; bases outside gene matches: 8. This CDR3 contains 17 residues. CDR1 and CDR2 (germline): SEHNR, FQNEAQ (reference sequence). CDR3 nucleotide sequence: TGTGCCAGCAGCTTAGGGGACAGGGGAGGTTCGGACACTGAAGCTTTCTTT. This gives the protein CASSLGDRGGSDTEAFF.

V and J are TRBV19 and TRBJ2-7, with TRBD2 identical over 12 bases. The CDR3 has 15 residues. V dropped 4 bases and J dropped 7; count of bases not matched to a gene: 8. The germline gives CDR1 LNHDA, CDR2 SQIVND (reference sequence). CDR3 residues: CASSTLAGGPQEQYF. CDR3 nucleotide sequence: TGTGCCAGTAGTACCCTAGCGGGAGGGCCTCAGGAGCAGTACTTC. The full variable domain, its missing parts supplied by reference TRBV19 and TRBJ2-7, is DGGITQSPKYLFRKEGQNVTLSCEQNLNHDAMYWYRQDPGQGLRLIYYSQIVNDFQKGDIAEGYSVSREKKESFPLTVTSAQKNPTAFYLCASSTLAGGPQEQYFGPGTRLTVT.

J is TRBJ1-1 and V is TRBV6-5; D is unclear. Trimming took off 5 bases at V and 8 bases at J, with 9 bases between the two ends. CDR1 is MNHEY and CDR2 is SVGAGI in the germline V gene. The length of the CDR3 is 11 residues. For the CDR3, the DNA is TGTGCCAGCAGTCCGGGGAACGAAGCTTTCTTT. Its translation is CASSPGNEAFF.

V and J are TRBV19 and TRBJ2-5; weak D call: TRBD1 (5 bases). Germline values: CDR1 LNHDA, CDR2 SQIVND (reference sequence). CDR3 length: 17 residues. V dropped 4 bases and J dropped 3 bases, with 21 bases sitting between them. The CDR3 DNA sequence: TGTGCCAGTAGTAAGGGGATCTTCGTGGGCAGAGAAGAGACCCAGTACTTC. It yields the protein CASSKGIFVGREETQYF.

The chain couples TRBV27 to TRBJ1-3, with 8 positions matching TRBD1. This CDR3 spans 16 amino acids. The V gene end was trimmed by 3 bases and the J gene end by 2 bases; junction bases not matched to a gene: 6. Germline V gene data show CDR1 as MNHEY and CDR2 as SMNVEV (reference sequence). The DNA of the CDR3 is TGTGCCAGCAGTTTCGGCAGGGGGCTTGCTGGAAACACCATATATTTT. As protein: CASSFGRGLAGNTIYF.

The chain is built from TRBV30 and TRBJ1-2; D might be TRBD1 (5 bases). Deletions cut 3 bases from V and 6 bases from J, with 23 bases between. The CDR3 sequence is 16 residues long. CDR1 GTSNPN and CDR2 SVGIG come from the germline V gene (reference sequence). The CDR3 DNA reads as TGTGCCTGGAGCCGAGTCCCGGGGGTCCGTTTTGATGGCTACACCTTC. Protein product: CAWSRVPGVRFDGYTF.

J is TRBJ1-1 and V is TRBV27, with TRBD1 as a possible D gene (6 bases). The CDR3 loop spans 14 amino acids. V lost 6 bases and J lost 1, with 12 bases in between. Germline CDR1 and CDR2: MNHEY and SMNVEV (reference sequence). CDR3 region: CASRTQGKNTEAFF. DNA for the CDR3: TGTGCCAGCAGGACACAGGGTAAGAACACTGAAGCTTTCTTT.

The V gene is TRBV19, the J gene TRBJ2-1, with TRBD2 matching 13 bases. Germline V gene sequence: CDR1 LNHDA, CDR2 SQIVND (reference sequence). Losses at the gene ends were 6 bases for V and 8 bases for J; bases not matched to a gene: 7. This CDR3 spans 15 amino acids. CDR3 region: CASRDWTSGSDEQFF. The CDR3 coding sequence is TGTGCCAGTAGAGACTGGACTAGCGGGAGTGATGAGCAGTTCTTC.

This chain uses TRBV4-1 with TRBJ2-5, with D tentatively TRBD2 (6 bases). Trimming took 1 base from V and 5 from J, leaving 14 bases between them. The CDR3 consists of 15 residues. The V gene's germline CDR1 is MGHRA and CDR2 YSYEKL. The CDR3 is CASSQGFSLAETQYF. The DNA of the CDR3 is TGCGCCAGCAGCCAAGGCTTTAGTCTAGCGGAGACCCAGTACTTC.

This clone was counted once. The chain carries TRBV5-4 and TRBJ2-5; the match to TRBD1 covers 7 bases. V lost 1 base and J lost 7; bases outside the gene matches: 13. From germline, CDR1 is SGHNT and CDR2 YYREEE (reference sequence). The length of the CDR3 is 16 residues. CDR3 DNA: TGTGCCAGCAGCTTGTCCCGCCTGACAGGGACCGGGACCCAGTACTTC. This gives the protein CASSLSRLTGTGTQYF.

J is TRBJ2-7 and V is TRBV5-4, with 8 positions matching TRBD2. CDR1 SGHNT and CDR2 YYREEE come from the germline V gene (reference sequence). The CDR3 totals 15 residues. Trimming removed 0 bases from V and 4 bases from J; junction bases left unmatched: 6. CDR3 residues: CASSLEPGGPYEQYF. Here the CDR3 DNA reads TGTGCCAGCAGCTTGGAACCGGGAGGGCCTTACGAGCAGTACTTC. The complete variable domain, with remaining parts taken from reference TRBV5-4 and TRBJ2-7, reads ETGVTQSPTHLIKTRGQQVTLRCSSQSGHNTVSWYQQALGQGPQFIFQYYREEENGRGNFPPRFSGLQFPNYSSELNVNALELDDSALYLCASSLEPGGPYEQYFGPGTRLTVT.

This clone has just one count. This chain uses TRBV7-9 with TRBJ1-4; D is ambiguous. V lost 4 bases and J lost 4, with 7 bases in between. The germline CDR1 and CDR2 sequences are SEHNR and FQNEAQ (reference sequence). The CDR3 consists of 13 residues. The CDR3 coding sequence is TGTGCCAGCAGCTCCCAGGATAATGAAAAACTGTTTTTT. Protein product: CASSSQDNEKLFF.

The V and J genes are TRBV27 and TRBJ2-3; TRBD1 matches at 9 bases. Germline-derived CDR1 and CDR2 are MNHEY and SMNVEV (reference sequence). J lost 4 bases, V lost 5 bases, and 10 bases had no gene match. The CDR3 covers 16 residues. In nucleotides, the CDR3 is TGTGCCAGCAGTCCCATAGGACAGGGGTGGGCAGATACGCAGTATTTT. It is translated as CASSPIGQGWADTQYF.

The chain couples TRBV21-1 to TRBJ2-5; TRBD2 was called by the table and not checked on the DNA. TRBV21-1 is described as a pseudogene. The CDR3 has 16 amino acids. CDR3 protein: CASSKGAAGGPETQYF. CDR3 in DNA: TGTGCCAGCAGCAAAGGAGCGGCGGGAGGGCCGGAGACCCAGTACTTC.

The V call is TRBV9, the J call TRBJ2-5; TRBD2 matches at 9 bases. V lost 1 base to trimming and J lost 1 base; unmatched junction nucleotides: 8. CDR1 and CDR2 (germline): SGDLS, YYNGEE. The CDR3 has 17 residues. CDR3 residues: CASSVSFGGRVQETQYF. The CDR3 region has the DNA TGTGCCAGCAGCGTATCATTTGGCGGGAGGGTCCAAGAGACCCAGTACTTC.

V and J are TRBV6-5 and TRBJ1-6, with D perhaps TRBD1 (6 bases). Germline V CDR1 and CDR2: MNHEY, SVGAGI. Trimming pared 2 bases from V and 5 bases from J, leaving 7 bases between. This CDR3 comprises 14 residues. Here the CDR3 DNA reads TGTGCCAGCAGTTACGCAGGGGATAATTCACCCCTCCACTTT. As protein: CASSYAGDNSPLHF.

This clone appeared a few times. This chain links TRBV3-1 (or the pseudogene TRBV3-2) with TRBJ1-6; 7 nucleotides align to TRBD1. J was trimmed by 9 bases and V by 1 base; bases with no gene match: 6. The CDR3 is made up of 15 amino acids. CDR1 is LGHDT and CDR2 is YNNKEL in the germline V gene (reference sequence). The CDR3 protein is CASSQGGGGFSPLHF. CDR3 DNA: TGTGCCAGCAGCCAAGGAGGGGGCGGATTTTCACCCCTCCACTTT.

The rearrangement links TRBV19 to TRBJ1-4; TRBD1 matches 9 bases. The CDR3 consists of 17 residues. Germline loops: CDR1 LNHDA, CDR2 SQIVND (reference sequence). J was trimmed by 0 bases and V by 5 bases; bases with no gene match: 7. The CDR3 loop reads CASSGGDRASTNEKLFF. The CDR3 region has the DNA TGTGCCAGTAGTGGGGGGGACAGGGCCTCAACTAATGAAAAACTGTTTTTT.

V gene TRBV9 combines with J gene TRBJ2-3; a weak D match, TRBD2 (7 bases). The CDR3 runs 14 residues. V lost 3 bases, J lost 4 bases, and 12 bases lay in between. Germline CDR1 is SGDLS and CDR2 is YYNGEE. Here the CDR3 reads CASSEGGGADTQYF. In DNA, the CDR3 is TGTGCCAGCAGCGAGGGCGGGGGCGCAGATACGCAGTATTTT.

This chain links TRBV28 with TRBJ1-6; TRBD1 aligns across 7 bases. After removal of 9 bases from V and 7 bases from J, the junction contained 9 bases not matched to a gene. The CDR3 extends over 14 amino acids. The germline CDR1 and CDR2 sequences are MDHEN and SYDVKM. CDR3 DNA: TGTGCCAGTTCTGACAGGGTTCGCAATTCACCCCTCCACTTT. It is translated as CASSDRVRNSPLHF.

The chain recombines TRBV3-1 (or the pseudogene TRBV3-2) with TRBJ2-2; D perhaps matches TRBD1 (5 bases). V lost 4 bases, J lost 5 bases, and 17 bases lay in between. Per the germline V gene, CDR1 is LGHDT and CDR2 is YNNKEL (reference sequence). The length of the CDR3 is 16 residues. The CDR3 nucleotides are TGTGCCAGCAGCCTAAGCTGGGCAGGGTGGACCGGGGAGCTGTTTTTT. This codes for CASSLSWAGWTGELFF.